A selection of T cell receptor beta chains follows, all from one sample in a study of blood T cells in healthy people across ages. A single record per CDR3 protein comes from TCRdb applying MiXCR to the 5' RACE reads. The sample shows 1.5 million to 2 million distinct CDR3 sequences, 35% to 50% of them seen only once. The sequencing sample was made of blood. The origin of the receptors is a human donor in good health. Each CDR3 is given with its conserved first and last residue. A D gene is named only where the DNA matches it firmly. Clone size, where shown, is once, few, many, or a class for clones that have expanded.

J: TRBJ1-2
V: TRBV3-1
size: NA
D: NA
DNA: TGTGCCAGCAGCCAAAACAAACGTCTAATTTTGGATGGCTACACCTTC
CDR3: CASSQNKRLILDGYTF

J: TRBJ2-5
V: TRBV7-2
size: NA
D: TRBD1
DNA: TGTGCCAGCAGCGAAGACGACAGGGGGCTCGGGGAGACCCAGTACTTC
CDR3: CASSEDDRGLGETQYF

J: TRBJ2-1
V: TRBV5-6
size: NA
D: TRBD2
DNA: TGTGCCGGAACTAGCGGGGGGTTCCATGAGCAGTTCTTC
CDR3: CAGTSGGFHEQFF

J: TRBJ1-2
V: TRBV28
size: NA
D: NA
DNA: TGTGCCAGCAGTTCCACAAGAAAGGGCGGCAACTATGGCTACACCTTC
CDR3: CASSSTRKGGNYGYTF

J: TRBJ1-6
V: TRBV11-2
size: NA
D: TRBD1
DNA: TGTGCCAGCAGCTCCTCGGGACAGGAAAATTCACCCCTCCACTTT
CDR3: CASSSSGQENSPLHF

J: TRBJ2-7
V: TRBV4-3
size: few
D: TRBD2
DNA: TGCGCCAGCAGCCAAGATCGCCCTGGGGCAGGGAGGGCCTACGAGCAGTACTTC
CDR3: CASSQDRPGAGRAYEQYF

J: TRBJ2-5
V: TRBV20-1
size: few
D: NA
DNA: TGCAGTGCGCTTGATCGGGCTCAAGAGACCCAGTACTTC
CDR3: CSALDRAQETQYF

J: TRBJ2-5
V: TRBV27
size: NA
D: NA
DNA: TGTGCCAGCAGTCCGACCAAGTACCAAGAGACCCAGTACTTC
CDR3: CASSPTKYQETQYF

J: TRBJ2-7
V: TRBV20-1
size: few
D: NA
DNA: TGCAGTGCTAGAGATAGACAGGGCGGGAACGAGCAGTACTTC
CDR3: CSARDRQGGNEQYF

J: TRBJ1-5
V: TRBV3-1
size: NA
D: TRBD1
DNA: TGTGCCAGCAGCCAAAGCCTGGACAGGGGGAGCTATCAGCCCCAGCATTTT
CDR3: CASSQSLDRGSYQPQHF

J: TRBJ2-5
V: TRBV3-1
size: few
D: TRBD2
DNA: TGTGCCAGCAGCGGACTAGCGGGGGGTCTGAGGGAGACCCAGTACTTC
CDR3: CASSGLAGGLRETQYF

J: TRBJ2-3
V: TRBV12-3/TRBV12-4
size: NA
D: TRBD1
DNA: TGTGCCAGCAGTTTGGACAGGAACAAAGATACGCAGTATTTT
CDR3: CASSLDRNKDTQYF

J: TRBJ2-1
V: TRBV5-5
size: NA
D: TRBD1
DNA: TGTGCCAGCAGCCTCCTCCGGGACAGAGACTACAATGAGCAGTTCTTC
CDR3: CASSLLRDRDYNEQFF

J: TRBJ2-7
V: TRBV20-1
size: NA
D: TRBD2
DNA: TGCAGTGCGAGGACTAGCTCCCTAACGGACGAGCAGTACTTC
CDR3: CSARTSSLTDEQYF

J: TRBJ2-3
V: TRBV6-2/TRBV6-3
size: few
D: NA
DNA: TGTGCCAGCAGTAAAGAGGGGTTAGGGGCGCAGTATTTT
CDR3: CASSKEGLGAQYF

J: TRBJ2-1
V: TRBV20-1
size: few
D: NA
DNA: TGCAGTGCTAGGGGGGCCAGCTACAATGAGCAGTTCTTC
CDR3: CSARGASYNEQFF

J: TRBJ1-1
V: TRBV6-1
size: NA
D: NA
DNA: TGTGCCAGCAGTGGATCCGAGTGGGGGGACACTGAAGCTTTCTTT
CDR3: CASSGSEWGDTEAFF

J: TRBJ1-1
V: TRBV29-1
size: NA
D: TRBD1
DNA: TGCAGCGGTAGTTATGGACAGGGAGAAGCTTTCTTT
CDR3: CSGSYGQGEAFF

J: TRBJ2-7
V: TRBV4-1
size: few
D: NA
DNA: TGCGCCAGCAGCCAAAATAGGCACTACGAGCAGTACTTC
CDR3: CASSQNRHYEQYF

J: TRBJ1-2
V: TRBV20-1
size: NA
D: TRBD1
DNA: TGCAGTGCTAGATTTACAGGGGGTTTCGGCTATGGCTACACCTTC
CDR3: CSARFTGGFGYGYTF

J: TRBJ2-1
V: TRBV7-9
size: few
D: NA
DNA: TGTGCCAGCAGCCCATTGGGGACTCAAAATCGCAATGAGCAGTTCTTC
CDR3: CASSPLGTQNRNEQFF

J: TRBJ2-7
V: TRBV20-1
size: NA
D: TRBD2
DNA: TGCAGTGCAAAGACGGGACTAGCGAGCTACGAGCAGTACTTC
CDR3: CSAKTGLASYEQYF

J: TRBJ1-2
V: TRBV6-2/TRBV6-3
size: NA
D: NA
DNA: TGTGCCAGCAGTTACTCTCCCGAGGTATCTGTTAACTATGGCTACACCTTC
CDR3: CASSYSPEVSVNYGYTF

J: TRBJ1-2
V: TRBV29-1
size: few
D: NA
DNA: TGCAGCGCTTCCAGGGTTAACTATGGCTACACCTTC
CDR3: CSASRVNYGYTF

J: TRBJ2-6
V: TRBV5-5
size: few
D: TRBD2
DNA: TGTGCCAGCAGCGCCCCGGGACTAGCGGAAAGAAGCTCTGGGGCCAACGTCCTGACTTTC
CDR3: CASSAPGLAERSSGANVLTF

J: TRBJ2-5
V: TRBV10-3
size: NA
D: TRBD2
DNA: TGTGCCGCGAGGACTAGCGGGGTCCTCCAAGAGACCCAGTACTTC
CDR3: CAARTSGVLQETQYF

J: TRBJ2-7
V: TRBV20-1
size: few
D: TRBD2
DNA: TGCAGTGCTAGAGCGGGGCTAGCGGCAGTCTACGAGCAGTACTTC
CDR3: CSARAGLAAVYEQYF

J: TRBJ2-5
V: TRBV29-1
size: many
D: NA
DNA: TGCAGCGTGTTGGCACCCGAGGACGAGACCCAGTACTTC
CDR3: CSVLAPEDETQYF

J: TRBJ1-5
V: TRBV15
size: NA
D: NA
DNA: TGTGCCACCAGCCTAGATAGGGGCGAGGGCCAGCCCCAGCATTTT
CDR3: CATSLDRGEGQPQHF